These 8 T cell receptor beta chains were sequenced from one sample in a study of Ad26.COV2.S vaccination and SARS-CoV-2 variants. Produced via immunoSEQ multiplex PCR; TCRdb's table is partial and in-frame only. This table holds 400,000 to 500,000 clones, 80% to 90% found once. Treatment described: around 19 received Ad26.COV2.S at low or high dose, single or two shots; about 5 received placebo; per-sample allocation not given. Sampling was done on day 63 after the first vaccine or placebo injection. Here the sequenced sample was peripheral blood, taken in a trial of Ad26.COV2.S vaccine versus placebo. All receptors come from a person aged 18 to 65 who received the Ad26.COV2.S COVID-19 vaccine or a placebo.

V and J are TRBV7-2 and TRBJ2-3, with D possibly matching TRBD1 (6 bases). The CDR3 sequence is 16 residues long. Trimming removed 1 base from V and 0 bases from J, with 11 bases in between. The germline CDR1 and CDR2 sequences are SGHTA and FQGNSA. This chain's CDR3 is CASSLVRTASTDTQYF. DNA for the CDR3: TGTGCCAGCAGCTTAGTGCGGACAGCTAGCACAGATACGCAGTATTTT.

In this sample, this clone turned up a few times. The same CDR3 can be traced to other DNA sequences in this sample. This chain connects TRBV2 to TRBJ1-5; D is uncertain. The V gene's germline CDR1 is SNHLY and CDR2 FYNNEI. The CDR3 totals 13 residues. Between the trimmed V and J ends, which lost 8 bases and 1 base, there was a span of 9 bases. CDR3 in DNA: TGTGCCAGCGAGGCTCAAAGCAATCAGCCCCAGCATTTT. Its translation: CASEAQSNQPQHF.

The CDR3 DNA follows: TGTGCCAGCAGCCAAGCCCCGGGTAGGGGCGGCAATCAGCCCCAGCATTTT. Translating it yields CASSQAPGRGGNQPQHF. V is TRBV4-2 and J is TRBJ1-5, with D perhaps TRBD1 (5 bases). From germline, CDR1 is LGHNA and CDR2 YNFKEQ. CDR3 size: 17 residues. Deletions cut 1 base from V and 2 bases from J, with 15 bases between.

The chain combines TRBV30 with TRBJ1-4; 7 positions agree with TRBD1. The trim removed 2 bases at V and 7 bases at J, leaving 7 bases unmatched. CDR1 and CDR2 from the germline V gene are GTSNPN and SVGIG (reference sequence). The CDR3 extends over 14 amino acids. In nucleotides, the CDR3 is TGTGCCTGGAGTAAAACAGGGGTTAGTGAAAAACTGTTTTTT. It is translated as CAWSKTGVSEKLFF.

CDR3 nucleotide sequence: TGTGCCAGCAGTGGTCAGGGAGGTAGAAACAACCCAACGAACACCGGGGAGCTGTTTTTT. It translates to CASSGQGGRNNPTNTGELFF. The chain recombines TRBV2 with TRBJ2-2; tentatively, D is TRBD2 (6 bases). This CDR3 has 20 amino acids. Trimming took 4 bases from V and 0 from J, leaving 24 bases between them. Germline V gene lookup returns CDR1 SNHLY and CDR2 FYNNEI.

The V call is TRBV5-6, the J call TRBJ1-6; D not certain. This CDR3 is 13 amino acids long. CDR1 and CDR2 (germline): SGHDT, YYEEEE. Trimming left V 4 bases short and J 14 bases short, with 16 bases between. The CDR3 region has the DNA TGTGCCAGCAGCCGTCGCCGGGTATTGGCCCTCCACTTT. Protein product: CASSRRRVLALHF.

This chain connects TRBV5-5 to TRBJ1-2, with D tentatively TRBD1 (5 bases). Germline CDR1 SGHKS, CDR2 YYEKEE (reference sequence). CDR3 length equals 14 residues. V lost 4 bases and J lost 3, with 13 bases in between. Here the CDR3 reads CASSLAGADYGYTF. CDR3 nucleotides: TGTGCCAGCAGCCTGGCCGGGGCTGACTATGGCTACACCTTC.

This chain links TRBV3-1 (or the pseudogene TRBV3-2) with TRBJ1-3; no reliable D call. Per germline, CDR1 LGHDT and CDR2 YNNKEL (reference sequence). The CDR3 contains 13 residues. The V end lost 4 bases, the J end lost 4 bases, and 8 bases lay between the germline ends. CDR3 sequence: CASSPIQGNTIYF. The DNA of the CDR3 is TGTGCCAGCAGCCCGATACAGGGAAACACCATATATTTT.